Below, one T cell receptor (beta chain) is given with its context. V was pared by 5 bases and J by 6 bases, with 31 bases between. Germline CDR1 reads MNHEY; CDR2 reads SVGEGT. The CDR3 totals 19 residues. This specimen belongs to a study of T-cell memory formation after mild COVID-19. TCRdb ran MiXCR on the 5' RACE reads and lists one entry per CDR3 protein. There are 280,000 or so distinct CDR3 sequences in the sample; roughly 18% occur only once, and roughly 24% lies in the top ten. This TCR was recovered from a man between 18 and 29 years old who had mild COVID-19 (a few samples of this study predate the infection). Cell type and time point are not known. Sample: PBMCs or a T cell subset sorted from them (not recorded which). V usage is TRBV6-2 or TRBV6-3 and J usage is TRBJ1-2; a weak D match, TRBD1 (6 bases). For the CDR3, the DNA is TGTGCCAGCAGTCCCTCTTGGAGTCCCTCTCAGGGGTGGAAGAATGGCTACACCTTC. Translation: CASSPSWSPSQGWKNGYTF.